The 29 T cell receptor beta chains below were found in one sample sequenced in a study of T cells in Graves' hyperthyroidism and ophthalmopathy. RNA transcripts were the template for amplifying TCR beta CDR3 regions. When the TCR CDR3 underwent first-round RT-PCR, the HTBI primer set was used. TCRdb re-called the multiplex PCR reads with MiXCR, one entry per CDR3 protein. The data contain some 770,000 distinct CDR3 sequences, about 17% of them singletons. The sample comprised blood. These receptors came from a man aged 18 to 30 with Graves' hyperthyroidism.

This clonotype has at least ten counts. V is TRBV30 and J is TRBJ2-5; possible D gene TRBD1, 6 bases. The V and J ends lost 5 bases and 4 bases respectively, with 8 bases between them. CDR3 length: 11 amino acids. Germline V gives CDR1 GTSNPN, CDR2 SVGIG (reference sequence). CDR3 region: CAWVQGETQYF. The CDR3 DNA follows: TGTGCCTGGGTACAGGGAGAGACCCAGTACTTC.

In its sample, this clonotype was seen many times. This chain links TRBV6-1 with TRBJ2-1; tentatively, D is TRBD2 (6 bases). The V and J ends lost 5 bases and 6 bases respectively, with 17 bases between them. This CDR3 spans 15 amino acids. In germline, CDR1 is MNHNS, CDR2 SASEGT. DNA of the CDR3: TGTGCCAGCAGTTCCCCCCGGAGGGTCGCCAATGAGCAGTTCTTC. It translates to CASSSPRRVANEQFF.

The V and J genes are TRBV6-1 and TRBJ2-2; either TRBD1 or TRBD2 may fit D (5 bases each). This CDR3 comprises 14 residues. Germline assignment: CDR1 MNHNS and CDR2 SASEGT. With 8 bases removed from V and 3 bases from J, the gap between germline ends came to 13 bases. CDR3 amino acids: CASVWVGHTGELFF. The CDR3 DNA is TGTGCCAGCGTCTGGGTGGGACACACCGGGGAGCTGTTTTTT.

Concerning this clonotype itself: Just one base apart from a much larger clone, this may be a read error. CDR3 protein: CTSSTSPGTSGYEQYF. The CDR3 nucleotides are TGTACCAGCAGCACCTCCCCCGGGACTAGCGGGTACGAGCAGTACTTC. This chain joins TRBV11-2 and TRBJ2-7; TRBD2 matches 12 bases. CDR1 SGHAT and CDR2 FQNNGV come from the germline V gene. This CDR3 comprises 16 residues.

This clonotype was counted at least ten times. The chain is built from TRBV27 and TRBJ1-1, with unresolved D. V lost 1 base, J lost 8 bases, and 20 bases lay in between. The CDR3 is made up of 16 amino acids. CDR1 and CDR2 from the germline V gene are MNHEY and SMNVEV (reference sequence). In DNA, the CDR3 is TGTGCCAGCAGTTTATATGGGCGTGGACCCGACTCCGAAGCTTTCTTT. Protein: CASSLYGRGPDSEAFF.

The chain carries TRBV27 and TRBJ2-1; maybe TRBD1 (5 bases). The CDR3 contains 15 residues. With 2 bases removed from V and 4 bases from J, the gap between germline ends came to 12 bases. In germline, CDR1 is MNHEY, CDR2 SMNVEV (reference sequence). DNA for the CDR3: TGTGCCAGCAGTTTAGACCAGGGCACTTACAATGAGCAGTTCTTC. Its translation: CASSLDQGTYNEQFF.

This clonotype showed up just a few times. The junction departs from the called germline gene at one end, perhaps through a read error. The chain joins TRBV2 to TRBJ2-7, with D possibly TRBD1 on 6 matching bases. Germline V gene lookup returns CDR1 SNHLY and CDR2 FYNNEI. The CDR3 loop spans 15 amino acids. The CDR3 spells CASGERTASTYEQYF. Here the CDR3 DNA reads TGTGCCAGCGGTGAACGGACAGCTTCGACCTACGAGCAGTACTTC. The full variable domain, its missing parts supplied by reference TRBV2 and TRBJ2-7, is EPEVTQTPSHQVTQMGQEVILRCVPISNHLYFYWYRQILGQKVEFLVSFYNNEISEKSEIFDDQFSVERPDGSNFTLKIRSTKLEDSAMYFCASGERTASTYEQYFGPGTRLTVT.

This clonotype appeared many times. V usage is TRBV7-8 and J usage is TRBJ2-6, with a possible D match to TRBD1 (5 bases). CDR3 size: 15 residues. CDR1 and CDR2 (germline): SGHVS, FQNEAQ. With 1 base removed from V and 5 bases from J, the gap between germline ends came to 9 bases. CDR3 nucleotide sequence: TGTGCCAGCAGCTTAGGGGGCGGAAGGGCCAACGTCCTGACTTTC. Encoded protein: CASSLGGGRANVLTF.

This clonotype was seen many times. The genes are TRBV2 and TRBJ2-3; D is ambiguous. The ends were cut back, 3 bases at V and 3 bases at J, with 7 bases in the middle. CDR3 size: 13 residues. CDR1 is SNHLY, CDR2 FYNNEI, per germline. CDR3 DNA: TGTGCCAGCAGTGACCGGTTTACAGATACGCAGTATTTT. This gives the protein CASSDRFTDTQYF.

This clonotype was recorded a few times. The chain has TRBV4-1 and TRBJ2-7; TRBD1 is a possible D gene (5 bases). The germline V gene encodes CDR1 MGHRA and CDR2 YSYEKL. The CDR3 length is 16 residues. V was trimmed by 0 bases and J by 2 bases, leaving 14 bases between them. Here the CDR3 reads CASSQDWRRGTYEQYF. CDR3 in DNA: TGCGCCAGCAGCCAAGATTGGCGAAGGGGCACCTACGAGCAGTACTTC.

This clonotype was seen repeatedly, ten times or more. V usage is TRBV20-1 and J usage is TRBJ2-3; 9 bases agree with TRBD2. The length of the CDR3 is 13 residues. The germline V gene encodes CDR1 DFQATT and CDR2 SNEGSKA (reference sequence). The J segment lost 6 bases and the V segment lost 6 bases, leaving 7 bases of the junction unmatched. CDR3 bases: TGCAGTGCAGCGGGAGGCTGGTATGATACGCAGTATTTT. Protein product: CSAAGGWYDTQYF.

The V gene is TRBV11-2, the J gene TRBJ2-2; 14 bases are shared with TRBD2. The CDR3 totals 17 residues. Germline loops: CDR1 SGHAT, CDR2 FQNNGV. The V segment lost 5 bases and the J segment 7 bases; nucleotides outside the gene matches: 9. This CDR3 reads CASSEGGLAGALGELFF. CDR3 DNA sequence: TGTGCCAGCAGCGAGGGGGGACTAGCGGGAGCCCTCGGGGAGCTGTTTTTT.

The CDR3 spells CSVEGRTTGELFF. As DNA, the CDR3 is TGCAGCGTTGAGGGCAGGACCACCGGGGAGCTGTTTTTT. V gene TRBV29-1 combines with J gene TRBJ2-2; D is unresolved. V shed 3 bases and J shed 4 bases, with 9 bases lying between them. CDR1 SQVTM and CDR2 ANQGSEA come from the germline V gene. This CDR3 spans 13 amino acids.

The chain joins TRBV6-2 or TRBV6-3 to TRBJ2-1; D is uncertain. The V end was cut by 0 bases, the J end by 4 bases, with 13 bases between. From germline, CDR1 is MNHEY and CDR2 SVGEGT. The CDR3 runs to 16 residues. Here the CDR3 DNA reads TGTGCCAGCAGTTACTCTTACGTATCTGGATACAATGAGCAGTTCTTC. Translated, it gives CASSYSYVSGYNEQFF.

This clonotype was counted at least ten times. The rearrangement joins TRBV12-3 or TRBV12-4 to TRBJ2-3; 12 bases line up with TRBD2. V dropped 6 bases and J dropped 4; count of bases not matched to a gene: 5. This CDR3 is built from 15 residues. The CDR3 region is CASSSTSGRADTQYF. As DNA, the CDR3 is TGTGCCAGCAGCTCGACTAGCGGGAGAGCAGATACGCAGTATTTT.

This clonotype was found a few times. The rearrangement joins TRBV28 to TRBJ2-2; 11 nucleotides agree with TRBD2. The V segment lost 4 bases and the J segment 3 bases; nucleotides outside the gene matches: 7. This CDR3 is built from 17 residues. Per the germline V gene, CDR1 is MDHEN and CDR2 is SYDVKM. The CDR3 sequence is CASSSLLAGADTGELFF. For the CDR3, the DNA is TGTGCCAGCAGTTCTCTACTAGCGGGAGCCGACACCGGGGAGCTGTTTTTT.

This clonotype was detected a few times. The chain recombines TRBV28 with TRBJ2-2; a possible D gene is TRBD2 (7 bases). The CDR3 length is 15 residues. V was cut by 7 bases and J by 0 bases, with 12 bases left in between. The germline V gene has CDR1 MDHEN and CDR2 SYDVKM. The CDR3: CASKLGGANTGELFF. The CDR3 coding sequence is TGTGCCAGCAAACTAGGGGGGGCGAACACCGGGGAGCTGTTTTTT.

This clonotype was observed at least ten times. The chain uses TRBV28 and TRBJ2-7, with D unclear. The CDR3 runs 13 residues. V was trimmed by 3 bases and J by 3 bases, leaving 9 bases between them. Germline CDR1 and CDR2: MDHEN and SYDVKM. The DNA of the CDR3 is TGTGCCAGCAGTTTGGTCCCAGGCTACGAGCAGTACTTC. It encodes CASSLVPGYEQYF.

Many counts were recorded for this clonotype. The chain combines TRBV2 with TRBJ2-5; 8 bases are shared with TRBD2. The ends lost 11 bases at V and 3 bases at J; junction bases unmatched: 20. The germline gives CDR1 SNHLY, CDR2 FYNNEI. The CDR3 runs to 17 residues. CDR3 sequence reads: CAPVERKRESKKETQYF. Written as DNA, the CDR3 is TGTGCCCCTGTGGAGAGGAAGCGGGAGTCTAAGAAAGAGACCCAGTACTTC. Combining the CDR3 with reference TRBV2 and TRBJ2-5 gives the whole variable domain EPEVTQTPSHQVTQMGQEVILRCVPISNHLYFYWYRQILGQKVEFLVSFYNNEISEKSEIFDDQFSVERPDGSNFTLKIRSTKLEDSAMYFCAPVERKRESKKETQYFGPGTRLLVL.

This clonotype has a count of ten or more. The gene calls are TRBV3-1 and TRBJ2-2; D call uncertain. The end of the DNA is better explained by TRBJ1-1, so the J call may be wrong. Germline-derived CDR1 and CDR2 are LGHDT and YNNKEL (reference sequence). The CDR3 covers 14 residues. CDR3 DNA sequence: TGTGCCAGCAGCCAAGATCTGGAGCCCCGGGGAGCTTTCTTT. Translating gives CASSQDLEPRGAFF.

This clonotype was counted at least ten times. The V gene is TRBV6-5, the J gene TRBJ2-7, with D hard to call. Per germline, CDR1 MNHEY and CDR2 SVGAGI. V gave up 0 bases and J gave up 0 bases, with 9 bases separating them. CDR3 size: 15 residues. The CDR3 bases are TGTGCCAGCAGTTACTCTGTTTCGGACTCCTACGAGCAGTACTTC. Protein: CASSYSVSDSYEQYF.

The chain links TRBV4-3 to TRBJ2-7; TRBD1 might be the D (6 bases). The CDR3 contains 17 residues. V lost 4 bases and J 1 base, leaving 20 bases between the germline ends. CDR1 is LGHNA, CDR2 YSLEER, per germline. The CDR3 protein is CASSPRGDRRPSYEQYF. The CDR3 nucleotides read TGCGCCAGCAGCCCCAGGGGAGACCGGCGGCCTTCCTACGAGCAGTACTTC.

This clonotype was detected a few times. The chain combines TRBV3-1 with TRBJ1-6, with D possibly matching TRBD1 (5 bases). The germline V and J ends were trimmed by 5 bases and 10 bases, with 15 bases remaining between them. Germline CDR1 and CDR2: LGHDT and YNNKEL (reference sequence). The CDR3 has 14 amino acids. The CDR3 reads CASSTTPGDSPLHF. CDR3 coding DNA: TGTGCCAGCAGCACGACCCCGGGGGACTCACCCCTCCACTTT. The full variable domain, with the rest looked up from reference TRBV3-1 and TRBJ1-6, is DTAVSQTPKYLVTQMGNDKSIKCEQNLGHDTMYWYKQDSKKFLKIMFSYNNKELIINETVPNRFSPKSPDKAHLNLHINSLELGDSAVYFCASSTTPGDSPLHFGNGTRLTVT.

This chain connects TRBV24-1 to TRBJ1-1, with D hard to call. The CDR3 length is 15 residues. Trimming took 3 bases from V and 0 from J, leaving 10 bases between them. Germline V lookup: CDR1 KGHDR, CDR2 SFDVKD. The CDR3 reads CATSDGSFMNTEAFF. CDR3 nucleotides: TGTGCCACCAGTGATGGCTCCTTTATGAACACTGAAGCTTTCTTT.

V and J are TRBV4-3 and TRBJ2-6, with no clear D. The length of the CDR3 is 15 residues. From germline, CDR1 is LGHNA and CDR2 YSLEER. Trimming left V 1 base short and J 0 bases short, with 4 bases between. The CDR3, as DNA: TGCGCCAGCAGCCAAGTAAGCTCTGGGGCCAACGTCCTGACTTTC. Amino acid sequence: CASSQVSSGANVLTF.

This clonotype was found many times. The V gene is TRBV30, the J gene TRBJ1-1; no reliable D call. Germline CDR1 reads GTSNPN; CDR2 reads SVGIG (reference sequence). The CDR3 extends over 15 amino acids. V was pared by 1 base and J by 0 bases, with 12 bases between. This CDR3 is CAWSALGQLNTEAFF. The CDR3 bases are TGTGCCTGGAGTGCCTTAGGCCAGTTGAACACTGAAGCTTTCTTT.

This clonotype was observed a few times. The rearrangement uses TRBV20-1 and TRBJ1-2; tentative D call: TRBD1 (6 bases). Germline lookup yields CDR1 DFQATT and CDR2 SNEGSKA (reference sequence). The CDR3 has 14 residues. The V and J ends lost 0 bases and 7 bases respectively, with 15 bases between them. CDR3 sequence reads: CSARESGDSGGYTF. The CDR3 DNA follows: TGCAGTGCTAGAGAGTCAGGGGATAGTGGTGGCTACACCTTC.

This clonotype was counted ten times or more. The chain is built from TRBV28 and TRBJ2-1; 8 bases fit TRBD2. The CDR3 length is 14 residues. V was pared by 2 bases and J by 6 bases, with 3 bases of the junction left unmatched. The germline gives CDR1 MDHEN, CDR2 SYDVKM. Here the CDR3 DNA reads TGTGCCAGCAGTTTAGCGGGAGGACTCAATGAGCAGTTCTTC. Translating it yields CASSLAGGLNEQFF.

The chain carries TRBV5-8 and TRBJ1-2; D possibly corresponds to TRBD1 (5 bases). Germline assignment: CDR1 SGHTS and CDR2 YDEGEE. The V end was cut by 0 bases, the J end by 4 bases, with 10 bases between. This CDR3 is built from 14 residues. This CDR3 reads CASSLGQFGYGYTF. The DNA for the CDR3 is TGTGCCAGCAGCTTGGGACAGTTCGGCTATGGCTACACCTTC. Drawing the rest from reference TRBV5-8 and TRBJ1-2, the complete variable domain is EAGVTQSPTHLIKTRGQQATLRCSPISGHTSVYWYQQALGLGLQFLLWYDEGEERNRGNFPPRFSGRQFPNYSSELNVNALELEDSALYLCASSLGQFGYGYTFGSGTRLTVV.